The next 19 T cell receptor beta chains were all read from a single sample in a study of Ad26.COV2.S vaccination and SARS-CoV-2 variants. The treatment here: roughly 19 received Ad26.COV2.S at low or high dose, single or two shots; about 5 received placebo; per-sample allocation not given. Sample collection was performed on day 63 after the first vaccine or placebo injection. The method was immunoSEQ multiplex PCR; TCRdb's version includes in-frame clones alone and lacks a portion of them. The sample shows more than 400,000 clones, around 92% of them seen only once. The sequencing here drew on peripheral blood, taken in a trial of Ad26.COV2.S vaccine versus placebo. These receptors all stem from a person between 18 and 65 years old who received the Ad26.COV2.S COVID-19 vaccine or a placebo.

This sequence joins TRBV3-1 (or the pseudogene TRBV3-2) and TRBJ2-7; 9 bases map to TRBD1. The CDR3 loop spans 16 amino acids. Germline-derived CDR1 and CDR2 are LGHDT and YNNKEL (reference sequence). The J segment lost 5 bases and the V segment lost 5 bases, leaving 13 bases of the junction unmatched. The DNA of the CDR3 is TGTGCCAGCAGCGGGAAACCGGGACAGGGTTGCGACGAGCAGTACTTC. This codes for CASSGKPGQGCDEQYF.

The chain joins TRBV19 to TRBJ1-1, with TRBD1 matching over 8 bases. Germline-derived CDR1 and CDR2 are LNHDA and SQIVND (reference sequence). V lost 8 bases to trimming and J lost 3 bases; unmatched junction nucleotides: 8. The CDR3 contains 14 residues. CDR3 loop: CASQGALGYTEAFF. The CDR3 DNA is TGTGCCAGTCAGGGGGCGTTGGGTTACACTGAAGCTTTCTTT.

The CDR3, as DNA: TGTGCCAGCAAGCCGGCGGGCGGTCACTACGAGCAGTACTTC. This translates into CASKPAGGHYEQYF. The rearrangement links TRBV2 to TRBJ2-7, with D perhaps matching TRBD2 (5 bases). V lost 7 bases and J lost 3, with 16 bases in between. From germline, CDR1 is SNHLY and CDR2 FYNNEI. The CDR3 runs to 14 residues.

V usage is TRBV4-3 and J usage is TRBJ1-2; no reliable D call. The V gene's germline CDR1 is LGHNA and CDR2 YSLEER. Trimming left V 5 bases short and J 7 bases short, with 17 bases between. This CDR3 region has 14 residues. The CDR3 protein is CASSVRGNLFGYTF. CDR3 DNA sequence: TGCGCCAGCAGCGTTCGAGGGAATCTCTTTGGCTACACCTTC.

This clone has just a few counts. The chain carries TRBV4-3 and TRBJ1-2, with 10 positions matching TRBD1. Per germline, CDR1 LGHNA and CDR2 YSLEER. The CDR3 runs 15 residues. The J segment lost 4 bases and the V segment lost 1 base, leaving 3 bases of the junction unmatched. CDR3 in amino acids: CASSQGQGAFYGYTF. The CDR3 bases are TGCGCCAGCAGCCAAGGACAGGGGGCTTTCTATGGCTACACCTTC.

The rearrangement links TRBV24-1 to TRBJ1-2; weak D call: TRBD1 (6 bases). Trimming cost V 5 bases and J 1 base, with 10 bases left between them. The CDR3 has 14 amino acids. The germline CDR1 and CDR2 sequences are KGHDR and SFDVKD. The CDR3 DNA is TGTGCCACCAGTGTCCGGACAGTTAACTATGGCTACACCTTC. Amino acids: CATSVRTVNYGYTF.

The CDR3 sequence is CASSWDNYNEQFF. The CDR3 bases are TGTGCCAGTAGTTGGGACAACTACAATGAGCAGTTCTTC. The J gene is TRBJ2-1, the V gene TRBV19; TRBD1 is a possible D gene (6 bases). The CDR3 is 13 residues long. Per the germline V gene, CDR1 is LNHDA and CDR2 is SQIVND (reference sequence). Trimming shortened V by 5 bases and J by 3 bases, and 8 bases separated the two germline ends.

The gene calls are TRBV7-8 and TRBJ1-4; D gene uncertain. Trimming removed 6 bases at V and 7 bases at J, with 30 bases between. CDR1 and CDR2 from the germline V gene are SGHVS and FQNEAQ. The length of the CDR3 is 19 residues. The CDR3 nucleotides are TGTGCCAGCAGTTCACACTTGCTCCTGAGGCCCGGGTCGGGTGAAAAACTGTTTTTT. It yields the protein CASSSHLLLRPGSGEKLFF.

The chain joins TRBV9 to TRBJ1-4; a possible D gene is TRBD1 (6 bases). This CDR3 region has 17 residues. Trimming took 3 bases from V and 0 from J, leaving 15 bases between them. CDR1 SGDLS and CDR2 YYNGEE come from the germline V gene. The DNA for the CDR3 is TGTGCCAGCAGCGATGGCAGGGGACAACCAACTAATGAAAAACTGTTTTTT. Translating gives CASSDGRGQPTNEKLFF.

The chain uses TRBV6-2 or TRBV6-3 and TRBJ1-5; TRBD1 matches at 7 bases. This CDR3 spans 15 amino acids. CDR1 MNHEY and CDR2 SVGEGT come from the germline V gene. V trimming: 5 bases; J trimming: 3 bases; junction bases outside the gene matches: 7. This CDR3 reads CASSQQGLNNQPQHF. The CDR3 DNA reads TGTGCCAGCAGTCAACAGGGGCTTAACAATCAGCCCCAGCATTTT.

V and J are TRBV9 and TRBJ1-3; 8 nucleotides match TRBD1. The CDR3 loop spans 16 amino acids. Germline trimming cut 2 bases from V and 0 bases from J; bases unmatched to any gene: 4. CDR1 and CDR2 (germline): SGDLS, YYNGEE. The CDR3 spells CASSVGQGGSGNTIYF. CDR3 nucleotide sequence: TGTGCCAGCAGCGTCGGACAGGGCGGCTCTGGAAACACCATATATTTT.

The gene calls are TRBV5-7 and TRBJ2-3; TRBD1 matches at 9 bases. TRBV5-7 is known as an ORF, though its function is uncertain. J gave up 4 bases and V 0 bases, and 3 bases lay outside the gene matches. The CDR3 totals 15 residues. The CDR3 bases are TGTGCCAGCAGCTTGGATGACAGGGGGGCAGATACGCAGTATTTT. It yields the protein CASSLDDRGADTQYF.

V gene TRBV28 combines with J gene TRBJ1-2; 8 positions agree with TRBD1. The CDR3 spans 15 residues. V shed 5 bases, J shed 4 bases, and the junction held 9 bases outside the gene matches. Germline V gene data show CDR1 as MDHEN and CDR2 as SYDVKM. DNA for the CDR3: TGTGCCAGCAGTACTCAGGGGGCGCGGAGCTATGGCTACACCTTC. It encodes CASSTQGARSYGYTF.

The chain has TRBV7-6 and TRBJ2-5; 8 nucleotides match TRBD2. The CDR3 has 17 residues. Trimming removed 5 bases from V and 6 bases from J; junction bases left unmatched: 17. The germline V gene has CDR1 SGHVS and CDR2 FNYEAQ. The CDR3 spells CASSPQRGASGLQTQYF. In nucleotides, the CDR3 is TGTGCCAGCAGCCCCCAGAGGGGGGCTAGCGGGTTACAGACCCAGTACTTC.

The chain links TRBV4-2 to TRBJ1-2; D is ambiguous. Trimming pared 5 bases from V and 0 bases from J, leaving 16 bases between. CDR3 size: 16 residues. Germline values: CDR1 LGHNA, CDR2 YNFKEQ. CDR3 in amino acids: CASSYELFEANYGYTF. CDR3 DNA sequence: TGTGCCAGCAGCTACGAATTATTTGAGGCTAACTATGGCTACACCTTC.

The chain combines TRBV5-6 with TRBJ2-6; no firm D call. The CDR3 has 16 residues. V was clipped by 0 bases and J by 0 bases, with 7 bases between them. CDR1 and CDR2 from the germline V gene are SGHDT and YYEEEE. CDR3 residues: CASSLGRHSGANVLTF. CDR3 DNA: TGTGCCAGCAGCTTGGGGCGCCACTCTGGGGCCAACGTCCTGACTTTC.

The rearrangement joins TRBV7-9 to TRBJ1-6, with unresolved D. The CDR3 length is 13 residues. Germline V gene lookup returns CDR1 SEHNR and CDR2 FQNEAQ (reference sequence). V lost 1 base and J lost 11, with 9 bases in between. The CDR3 loop is CASSLGGSPPLHF. In nucleotides, the CDR3 is TGTGCCAGCAGCTTAGGAGGGAGCCCACCCCTCCACTTT.

This chain joins TRBV12-3 or TRBV12-4 and TRBJ2-7, with TRBD1 matching over 7 bases. The CDR3 is made up of 13 amino acids. Germline trimming cut 2 bases from V and 3 bases from J; bases unmatched to any gene: 1. The DNA of the CDR3 is TGTGCCAGCAGTTTAAGGGACAGCTACGAGCAGTACTTC. Translating it yields CASSLRDSYEQYF.

The V gene is TRBV6-2 or TRBV6-3, the J gene TRBJ2-7; 9 bases match TRBD1. Germline V gene lookup returns CDR1 MNHEY and CDR2 SVGEGT. V trimming: 2 bases; J trimming: 4 bases; junction bases outside the gene matches: 9. The CDR3 contains 16 residues. The CDR3 DNA reads as TGTGCCAGCAGTTACACCACCGGGACAGGGCCGTACGAGCAGTACTTC. It yields the protein CASSYTTGTGPYEQYF.